One and the same sample provided the 15 T cell receptor beta chains below, sequenced in a study of blood T cell repertoires in COVID-19. Using immunoSEQ multiplex PCR, the repertoire was profiled, and TCRdb retains in-frame clones only, with some absent. The repertoire holds 250,000 to 300,000 clones, with around 89% as singletons. The specimen sequenced was PBMCs or T cells enriched from blood (not recorded which). These receptors were taken from a woman aged 55-69 years in a cohort exposed to, infected with or recovered from COVID-19 (not recorded which).

The chain links TRBV6-1 to TRBJ2-1; D is perhaps TRBD2 (7 bases). Germline V gene sequence: CDR1 MNHNS, CDR2 SASEGT. The CDR3 runs 15 residues. The ends were cut back, 1 base at V and 9 bases at J, with 16 bases in the middle. The CDR3 DNA reads as TGTGCCAGCAGTGAAGGATTGGGGGGGGCGAGTGAGCAGTTCTTC. Its protein is CASSEGLGGASEQFF.

This chain links TRBV18 with TRBJ1-4, with 8 bases that match TRBD1. This CDR3 is 13 amino acids long. J was trimmed by 7 bases and V by 5 bases; bases with no gene match: 3. Germline CDR1 is KGHSH and CDR2 is LQKENI. Written as DNA, the CDR3 is TGTGCCAGCTCATCCGGACAGGGTGAAAAACTGTTTTTT. It is translated as CASSSGQGEKLFF.

V gene TRBV7-9 combines with J gene TRBJ2-1; 7 positions agree with TRBD1. The germline CDR1 and CDR2 sequences are SEHNR and FQNEAQ (reference sequence). The CDR3 has 16 amino acids. With V trimmed by 0 bases and J by 7 bases, 9 bases remained unmatched. CDR3 nucleotides: TGTGCCAGCAGCTTAGCTATGCCAGGGGGAAGTAATGAGCAGTTCTTC. This encodes CASSLAMPGGSNEQFF.

The J gene is TRBJ2-3, the V gene TRBV19, with D hard to call. The germline V gene has CDR1 LNHDA and CDR2 SQIVND (reference sequence). The CDR3 has 14 residues. V was shortened by 9 bases and J by 0 bases, with 13 bases between the two germline ends. In DNA, the CDR3 is TGTGCCAGCAACCGGAGAACTAGCACAGATACGCAGTATTTT. Its protein product is CASNRRTSTDTQYF.

The rearrangement uses TRBV3-1 (or the pseudogene TRBV3-2) and TRBJ2-1; 8 bases are a match to TRBD2. This CDR3 contains 16 residues. The germline gives CDR1 LGHDT, CDR2 YNNKEL (reference sequence). Trimming cost V 0 bases and J 6 bases; bases outside gene matches: 7. The CDR3 coding sequence is TGTGCCAGCAGCCAAGATGAATCGACTAGCGTCAATGAGCAGTTCTTC. Its protein is CASSQDESTSVNEQFF.

The J gene is TRBJ1-6, the V gene TRBV18, with 8 bases that match TRBD1. With V trimmed by 5 bases and J by 10 bases, 7 bases remained unmatched. The germline V gene encodes CDR1 KGHSH and CDR2 LQKENI. There are 14 residues in the CDR3. This CDR3 reads CASSRQGPGSPLHF. The DNA of the CDR3 is TGTGCCAGCTCAAGACAGGGGCCTGGGTCACCCCTCCACTTT.

This clone was seen a handful of times. This chain links TRBV29-1 with TRBJ2-1; 8 bases map to TRBD1. This CDR3 is built from 14 residues. With V trimmed by 6 bases and J by 4 bases, 8 bases remained unmatched. Germline CDR1 is SQVTM and CDR2 is ANQGSEA. This chain's CDR3 is CSVADRGPYNEQFF. The CDR3 nucleotides are TGCAGCGTCGCCGACAGGGGTCCTTACAATGAGCAGTTCTTC.

To note about this clone: Other DNA variants within this sample encode the same CDR3. The chain has TRBV28 and TRBJ2-7; perhaps TRBD2 as D (6 bases). The germline V and J ends were trimmed by 4 bases and 3 bases, with 7 bases remaining between them. Germline V lookup: CDR1 MDHEN, CDR2 SYDVKM. The CDR3 covers 12 residues. The DNA of the CDR3 is TGTGCCAGCAGTTCGGGAGTCTACGAGCAGTACTTC. Encoded protein: CASSSGVYEQYF.

J is TRBJ2-1 and V is TRBV10-3, with D perhaps TRBD1 (6 bases). V lost 8 bases, J lost 8 bases, and 13 bases lay in between. This CDR3 has 12 amino acids. Germline V gives CDR1 ENHRY, CDR2 SYGVKD. The CDR3 DNA reads TGTGCCATCGGTCTCCCAGGGGATGAGCAGTTCTTC. It specifies CAIGLPGDEQFF.

V gene TRBV11-2 combines with J gene TRBJ1-1; D might be TRBD1 (5 bases). The CDR3 is made up of 13 amino acids. The V gene's germline CDR1 is SGHAT and CDR2 FQNNGV. Trimming removed 6 bases at V and 0 bases at J, with 8 bases between. This CDR3 is CASRAGLNTEAFF. The CDR3 coding sequence is TGTGCCAGCAGGGCAGGGTTGAACACTGAAGCTTTCTTT.

CDR3: CATSGSREGYTF. In DNA form, the CDR3 reads TGTGCCACCAGTGGATCGAGGGAGGGCTACACCTTC. The gene calls are TRBV24-1 and TRBJ1-2; D call uncertain. The CDR3 consists of 12 residues. Germline CDR1 is KGHDR and CDR2 is SFDVKD. Between the trimmed V and J ends, which lost 5 bases and 8 bases, there was a span of 11 bases.

The chain links TRBV9 to TRBJ2-7, with D tentatively TRBD2 (6 bases). Germline V gives CDR1 SGDLS, CDR2 YYNGEE. The CDR3 is 15 amino acids. Trimming stripped 0 bases from V and 0 bases from J, with 10 bases between. Here the CDR3 reads CASSVGSSGSYEQYF. The CDR3 DNA reads as TGTGCCAGCAGCGTAGGTAGTAGCGGCTCCTACGAGCAGTACTTC.

This clone was observed once. The chain employs TRBV6-5 and TRBJ1-2; D may be TRBD1 (5 bases). CDR1 is MNHEY, CDR2 SVGAGI, per germline. V was trimmed by 5 bases and J by 8 bases, leaving 12 bases between them. The CDR3 consists of 12 residues. The CDR3 sequence: CASSQGTGGYTF. DNA for the CDR3: TGTGCCAGCAGTCAGGGTACGGGCGGCTACACCTTC.

V usage is TRBV9 and J usage is TRBJ2-5, with 7 bases that match TRBD2. The CDR3 covers 14 residues. Germline CDR1 reads SGDLS; CDR2 reads YYNGEE. V dropped 3 bases and J dropped 1; count of bases not matched to a gene: 3. CDR3: CASSGGGGQETQYF. CDR3 DNA: TGTGCCAGCAGCGGTGGGGGGGGCCAAGAGACCCAGTACTTC.

The chain carries TRBV27 and TRBJ1-2, with D possibly matching TRBD1 (5 bases). Germline V gene data show CDR1 as MNHEY and CDR2 as SMNVEV (reference sequence). This CDR3 comprises 14 residues. V was pared by 1 base and J by 6 bases, with 12 bases between. The CDR3 reads CASSLWAGFNGYTF. The CDR3 coding sequence is TGTGCCAGCAGTTTATGGGCAGGGTTTAATGGCTACACCTTC.